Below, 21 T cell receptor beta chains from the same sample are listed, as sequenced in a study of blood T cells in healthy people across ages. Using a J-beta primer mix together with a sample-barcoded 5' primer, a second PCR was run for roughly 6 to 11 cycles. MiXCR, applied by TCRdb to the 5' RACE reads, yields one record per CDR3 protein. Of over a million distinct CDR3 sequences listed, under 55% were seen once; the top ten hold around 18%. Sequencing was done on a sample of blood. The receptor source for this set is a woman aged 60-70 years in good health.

This CDR3 reads CASSARSNYGYTF. CDR3 coding DNA: TGTGCCAGCAGCGCCCGTAGTAACTATGGCTACACCTTC. V usage is TRBV9 and J usage is TRBJ1-2; D gene uncertain. Trimming cost V 3 bases and J 1 base, with 7 bases left between them. Germline lookup yields CDR1 SGDLS and CDR2 YYNGEE. This CDR3 comprises 13 residues.

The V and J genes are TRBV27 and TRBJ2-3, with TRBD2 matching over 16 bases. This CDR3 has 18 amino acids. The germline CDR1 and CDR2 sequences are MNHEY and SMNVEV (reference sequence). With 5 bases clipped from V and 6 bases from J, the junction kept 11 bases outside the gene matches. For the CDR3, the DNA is TGTGCCAGCAGTCCCGGGACTAGCGGGAGGGTTCCCCTCGATACGCAGTATTTT. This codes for CASSPGTSGRVPLDTQYF.

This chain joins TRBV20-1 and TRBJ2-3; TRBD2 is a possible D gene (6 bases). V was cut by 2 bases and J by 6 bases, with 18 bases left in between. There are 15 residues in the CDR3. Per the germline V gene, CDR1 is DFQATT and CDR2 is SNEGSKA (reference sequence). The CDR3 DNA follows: TGCAGTGCTAGACCTCATAGCGGAACGGGTGATACGCAGTATTTT. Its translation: CSARPHSGTGDTQYF.

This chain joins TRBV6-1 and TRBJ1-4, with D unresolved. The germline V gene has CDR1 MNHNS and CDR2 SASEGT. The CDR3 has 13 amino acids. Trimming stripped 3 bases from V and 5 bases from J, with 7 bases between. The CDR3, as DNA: TGTGCCAGCAGTGACAGAGAAAATGAAAAACTGTTTTTT. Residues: CASSDRENEKLFF.

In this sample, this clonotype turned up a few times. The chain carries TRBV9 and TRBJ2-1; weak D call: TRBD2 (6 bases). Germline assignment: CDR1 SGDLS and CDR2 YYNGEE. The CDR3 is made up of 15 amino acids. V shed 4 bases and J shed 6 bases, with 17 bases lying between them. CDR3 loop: CASSPRASEGNEQFF. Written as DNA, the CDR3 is TGTGCCAGCAGCCCCCGGGCTAGCGAGGGCAATGAGCAGTTCTTC. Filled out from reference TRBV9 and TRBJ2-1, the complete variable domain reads DSGVTQTPKHLITATGQRVTLRCSPRSGDLSVYWYQQSLDQGLQFLIQYYNGEERAKGNILERFSAQQFPDLHSELNLSSLELGDSALYFCASSPRASEGNEQFFGPGTRLTVL.

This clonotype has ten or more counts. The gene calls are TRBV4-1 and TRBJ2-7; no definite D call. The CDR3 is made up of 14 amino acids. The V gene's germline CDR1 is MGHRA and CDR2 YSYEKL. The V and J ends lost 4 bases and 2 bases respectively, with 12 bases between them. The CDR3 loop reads CASSPYLVAYEQYF. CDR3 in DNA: TGCGCCAGCAGCCCGTACCTTGTGGCCTACGAGCAGTACTTC.

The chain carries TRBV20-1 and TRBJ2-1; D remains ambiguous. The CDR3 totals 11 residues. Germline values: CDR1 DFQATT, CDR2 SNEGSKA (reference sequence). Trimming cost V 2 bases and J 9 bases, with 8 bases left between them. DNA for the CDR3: TGCAGTGCTAGATGGGTTGGTGAGCAGTTCTTC. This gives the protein CSARWVGEQFF.

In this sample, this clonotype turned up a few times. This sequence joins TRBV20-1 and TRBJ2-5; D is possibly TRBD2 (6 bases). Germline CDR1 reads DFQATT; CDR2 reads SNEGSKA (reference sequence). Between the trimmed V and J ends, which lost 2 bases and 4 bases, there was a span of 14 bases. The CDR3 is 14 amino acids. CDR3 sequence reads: CSARTPPGAETQYF. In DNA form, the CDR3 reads TGCAGTGCTAGAACCCCCCCGGGAGCAGAGACCCAGTACTTC.

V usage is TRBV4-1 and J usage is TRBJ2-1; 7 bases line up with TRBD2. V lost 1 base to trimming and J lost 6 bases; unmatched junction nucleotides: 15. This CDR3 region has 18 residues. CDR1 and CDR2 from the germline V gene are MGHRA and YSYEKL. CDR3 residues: CASSQASGGRGWGNEQFF. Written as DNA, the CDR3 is TGCGCCAGCAGCCAAGCGTCTGGCGGGAGAGGTTGGGGCAATGAGCAGTTCTTC.

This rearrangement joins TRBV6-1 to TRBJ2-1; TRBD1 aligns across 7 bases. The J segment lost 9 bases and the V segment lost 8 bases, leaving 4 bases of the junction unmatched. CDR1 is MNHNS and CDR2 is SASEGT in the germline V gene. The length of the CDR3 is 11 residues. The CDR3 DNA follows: TGTGCCAGCGGGGACAGTGTTGAGCAGTTCTTC. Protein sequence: CASGDSVEQFF.

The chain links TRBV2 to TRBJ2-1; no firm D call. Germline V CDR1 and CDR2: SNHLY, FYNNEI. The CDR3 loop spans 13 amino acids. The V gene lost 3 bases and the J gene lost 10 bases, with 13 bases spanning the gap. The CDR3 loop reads CASSDIRIWEQFF. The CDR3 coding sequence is TGTGCCAGCAGTGATATCAGGATTTGGGAGCAGTTCTTC.

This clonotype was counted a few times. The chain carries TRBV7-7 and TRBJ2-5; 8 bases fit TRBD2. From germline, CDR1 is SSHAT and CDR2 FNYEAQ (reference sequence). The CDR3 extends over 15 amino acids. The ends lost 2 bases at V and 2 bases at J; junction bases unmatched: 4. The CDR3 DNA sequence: TGTGCCAGCAGCTTAAATAGCGGGAATCAAGAGACCCAGTACTTC. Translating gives CASSLNSGNQETQYF.

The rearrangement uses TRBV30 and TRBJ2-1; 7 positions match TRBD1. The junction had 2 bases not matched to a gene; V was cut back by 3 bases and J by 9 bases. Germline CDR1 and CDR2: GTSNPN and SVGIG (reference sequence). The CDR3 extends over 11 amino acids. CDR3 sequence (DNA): TGTGCCTGGAGACAGGGGAGTGAGCAGTTCTTC. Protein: CAWRQGSEQFF.

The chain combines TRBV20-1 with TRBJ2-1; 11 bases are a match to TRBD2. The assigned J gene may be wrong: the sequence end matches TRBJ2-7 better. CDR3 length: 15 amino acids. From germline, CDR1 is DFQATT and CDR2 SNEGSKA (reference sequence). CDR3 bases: TGCAGTGCTCCCCCTAGCGGGAGGCCCTCTTGGGAGCAGTACTTC. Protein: CSAPPSGRPSWEQYF.

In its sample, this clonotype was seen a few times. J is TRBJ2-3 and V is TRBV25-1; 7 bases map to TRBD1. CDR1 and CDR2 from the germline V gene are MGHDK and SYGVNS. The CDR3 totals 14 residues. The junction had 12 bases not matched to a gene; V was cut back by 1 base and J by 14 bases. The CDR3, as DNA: TGTGCCAGCAGTGAATGGGGATCAGGGGGAAGATCGTATTTT. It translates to CASSEWGSGGRSYF.

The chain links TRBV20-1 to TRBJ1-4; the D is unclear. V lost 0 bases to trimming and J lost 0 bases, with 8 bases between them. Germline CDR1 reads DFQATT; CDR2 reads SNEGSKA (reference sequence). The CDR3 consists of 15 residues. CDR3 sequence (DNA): TGCAGTGCTAGAGATTCGACATCAACTAATGAAAAACTGTTTTTT. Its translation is CSARDSTSTNEKLFF.

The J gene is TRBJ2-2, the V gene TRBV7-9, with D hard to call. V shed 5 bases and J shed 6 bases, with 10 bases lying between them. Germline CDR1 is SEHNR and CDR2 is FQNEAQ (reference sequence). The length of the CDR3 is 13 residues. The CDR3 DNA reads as TGTGCCAGCAGCGTTAAGGTCGCCGGGGAGCTGTTTTTT. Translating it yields CASSVKVAGELFF.

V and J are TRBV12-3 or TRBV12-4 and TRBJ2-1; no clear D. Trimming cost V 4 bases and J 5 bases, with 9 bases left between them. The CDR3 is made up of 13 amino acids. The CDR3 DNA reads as TGTGCCAGCAGTTATGAGCTCAACAATGAGCAGTTCTTC. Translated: CASSYELNNEQFF.

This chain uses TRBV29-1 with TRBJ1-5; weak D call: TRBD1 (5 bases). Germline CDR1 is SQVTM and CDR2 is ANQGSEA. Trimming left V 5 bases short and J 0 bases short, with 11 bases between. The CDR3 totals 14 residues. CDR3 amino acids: CSVLVQGSNQPQHF. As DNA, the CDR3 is TGCAGCGTTTTGGTGCAGGGTAGCAATCAGCCCCAGCATTTT.

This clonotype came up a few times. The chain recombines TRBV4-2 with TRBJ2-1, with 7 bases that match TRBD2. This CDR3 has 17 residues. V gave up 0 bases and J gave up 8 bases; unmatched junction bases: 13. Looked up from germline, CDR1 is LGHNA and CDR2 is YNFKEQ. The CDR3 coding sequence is TGTGCCAGCAGCCAAGAGGGGGGAGGGCCGGGGGTTGATGAGCAGTTCTTC. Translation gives CASSQEGGGPGVDEQFF.

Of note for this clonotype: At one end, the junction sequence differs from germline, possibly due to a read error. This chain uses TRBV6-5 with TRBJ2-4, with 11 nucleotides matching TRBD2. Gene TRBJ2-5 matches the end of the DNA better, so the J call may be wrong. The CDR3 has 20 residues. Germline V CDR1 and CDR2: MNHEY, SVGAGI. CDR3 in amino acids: CASNYEASGRSHPTEETQYF. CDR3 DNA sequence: TGTGCCAGCAATTACGAGGCTAGCGGGAGGTCCCACCCCACAGAAGAGACCCAGTACTTC.